This is a list of T cell receptor beta chains from one sample in a study of beta chain features in type 1 diabetes. TCRdb keeps only in-frame clones here, not all; method: immunoSEQ multiplex PCR. This table has about 930,000 clones, roughly a sixth appearing once. The specimen sequenced was naive CD4+ T cells from blood. The origin of the receptors is a woman younger than 30 in good health. CDR3s include the opening cysteine and the closing phenylalanine or tryptophan. Fields, in order: D gene, V gene, clone size, J gene, CDR3 DNA, CDR3 protein. A D gene is named only where the DNA matches it firmly. Rows may omit the clone size; those that give it use once, few, many or a size class.

-,TRBV11-2,few,TRBJ2-2,TGTGCCAGCAGCTTTCGGGGGGCGCCCGGGGAGCTGTTTTTT,CASSFRGAPGELFF
-,TRBV5-1,few,TRBJ2-2,TGCGCCAGCAGCTTGGGGCAGTTGAACACCGGGGAGCTGTTTTTT,CASSLGQLNTGELFF
TRBD2,TRBV23-1,few,TRBJ2-5,TGCGCCAGCAGTCAACCCCGACTAGCGGGAGAGACCCAGTACTTC,CASSQPRLAGETQYF
-,TRBV10-3,-,TRBJ2-6,TGTGCCATAACCGGGACATCCCTATCTGGGGCCAACGTCCTGACTTTC,CAITGTSLSGANVLTF
-,TRBV5-4,-,TRBJ1-2,TGTGCCAGCAGCTTCGACCTAAACTATGGCTACACCTTC,CASSFDLNYGYTF
-,TRBV2,few,TRBJ2-2,TGTGCCAGCAGTGCGCGAGGCGGGGAGCTGTTTTTT,CASSARGGELFF
-,TRBV6-6,-,TRBJ1-3,TGTGCCAGCAGTTACTCGGAGGGAGAAGGAAACACCATATATTTT,CASSYSEGEGNTIYF
-,TRBV10-2,few,TRBJ1-5,TGCGCCAGCAGTGACCGAGGGGGTGGCAATCAGCCCCAGCATTTT,CASSDRGGGNQPQHF
-,TRBV21-1,-,TRBJ1-1,TGTGCCAGCAGCCGACAGGGGTCAGCTTTCTTT,CASSRQGSAFF
-,TRBV27,few,TRBJ2-3,TGTGCCAGCAGTTTATCGTTTGCAGATACGCAGTATTTT,CASSLSFADTQYF
-,TRBV7-9,-,TRBJ1-1,TGTGCCAGCAGCTTTAACGTGGACACTGAAGCTTTCTTT,CASSFNVDTEAFF
TRBD2,TRBV7-2,once,TRBJ2-7,TGTGCCAGCAGCTCCTCGGGACTACCAACCTCCTACGAGCAGTACTTC,CASSSSGLPTSYEQYF
-,TRBV28,-,TRBJ2-6,TGTGCCAGCAGTTTAGGGCTTAAGCGGAGACTCTCTGGGGCCAACGTCCTGACTTTC,CASSLGLKRRLSGANVLTF
-,TRBV9,-,TRBJ1-2,TGTGCCAGCAGCGACTCCGGGACACCGATTTGGGGCTACACCTTC,CASSDSGTPIWGYTF
-,TRBV9,few,TRBJ2-7,TGTGCCAGCAGCGTAGTTGCTGAGAGCTACGAGCAGTACTTC,CASSVVAESYEQYF
TRBD1,TRBV28,-,TRBJ2-5,TGTGCCAGCAGAGGACAGGGTGAGGAGACCCAGTACTTC,CASRGQGEETQYF
TRBD2,TRBV6-4,-,TRBJ2-1,TGTGCCAGCAGTGTCCCCCTAGCGGCAGGGTCGAATGAGCAGTTCTTC,CASSVPLAAGSNEQFF
-,TRBV7-3,few,TRBJ2-3,TGTGCCAGCAGCCGAGGACCCCCTGCGGGCCACACAGATACGCAGTATTTT,CASSRGPPAGHTDTQYF
-,TRBV6-6,few,TRBJ2-7,TGTGCCAGCAGTTCCTGGTCCAGCGGTTCGTACGAGCAGTACTTC,CASSSWSSGSYEQYF
-,TRBV5-1,-,TRBJ2-7,TGCGCCAGCAGCTTGGGACTAACCTACGAGCAGTACTTC,CASSLGLTYEQYF
-,TRBV5-6,-,TRBJ2-1,TGTGCCAGTCGTAGGTCCTCGGGGTCCTACAATGAGCAGTTCTTC,CASRRSSGSYNEQFF
-,TRBV14,-,TRBJ2-3,TGTGCCAGCAGCCTTAGCAGAAGCACAGATACGCAGTATTTT,CASSLSRSTDTQYF
-,TRBV28,few,TRBJ2-5,TGTGCCGTAACTACCTCAGGACGAGAGACCCAGTACTTC,CAVTTSGRETQYF
-,TRBV7-9,few,TRBJ2-1,TGTGCCAGCAGCTTATTGACCAACCGGCAGTTCTTC,CASSLLTNRQFF
TRBD2,TRBV5-1,few,TRBJ2-5,TGCGCCAGCAGCTTGAGCGGGAGAACCGGGGGGGAGACCCAGTACTTC,CASSLSGRTGGETQYF
-,TRBV7-2,-,TRBJ2-1,TGTGCCAGCAGCTTTCGACTAGGGTCCTACAATGAGCAGTTCTTC,CASSFRLGSYNEQFF
TRBD1,TRBV28,few,TRBJ1-1,TGTGCCAGCAGTCCCCACCCCGGGCAGGGGGCGAACACTGAAGCTTTCTTT,CASSPHPGQGANTEAFF
-,TRBV4-2,-,TRBJ2-3,TGTGCCAGCAGCCAAGATTCGGTCGGGACGCGTAGCACAGATACGCAGTATTTT,CASSQDSVGTRSTDTQYF
TRBD2,TRBV11-3,-,TRBJ2-5,TGTGCCAGCAGCCCAGGGACTAGCGGGATGATTGTTGAGACCCAGTACTTC,CASSPGTSGMIVETQYF
-,TRBV13,-,TRBJ2-2,TGTGCCAGCAGCTTACGGGTAGGCTCGAACACCGGGGAGCTGTTTTTT,CASSLRVGSNTGELFF
-,TRBV7-9,few,TRBJ1-2,TGTGCCAGCAGCGCCCGGACGGACTTCTATGGCTACACCTTC,CASSARTDFYGYTF
-,TRBV7-6,few,TRBJ2-4,TGTGCCAGCAGCTTAGAGCATTTAAGCATTCAGTACTTC,CASSLEHLSIQYF
TRBD1,TRBV27,-,TRBJ1-1,TGTGCCAGCAGACCAGGGGGCTCGGGCACTGAAGCTTTCTTT,CASRPGGSGTEAFF
-,TRBV6-5,few,TRBJ2-1,TGTGCCAGCAGTTACGGTACATCCTACAATGAGCAGTTCTTC,CASSYGTSYNEQFF
TRBD2,TRBV18,-,TRBJ2-7,TGTGCCAGCTCCCCCGGACTAGCGGGCGTCTACGAGCAGTACTTC,CASSPGLAGVYEQYF
-,TRBV4-3,few,TRBJ2-5,TGCGCCAGCAGCCATCTAGGGCGAGAGACCCAGTACTTC,CASSHLGRETQYF
-,TRBV2,once,TRBJ1-5,TGTGCCAGCAGTGTCGTGGAGGGGAGCAATCAGCCCCAGCATTTT,CASSVVEGSNQPQHF
-,TRBV2,-,TRBJ2-5,TGTGCCAGCAGTGAAGCTAGCGTCCAAGAGACCCAGTACTTC,CASSEASVQETQYF
-,TRBV10-3,-,TRBJ2-7,TGTGCCATCAGTGTCTCCGGGGCCGAGCAGTACTTC,CAISVSGAEQYF
TRBD2,TRBV11-2,-,TRBJ2-7,TGTGCCAGCAGCTCCGCTGCGGGAGTCGGCTACGAGCAGTACTTC,CASSSAAGVGYEQYF
TRBD1,TRBV2,few,TRBJ1-1,TGTGCCAGCAGCCTACAGGGGACGAACACTGAAGCTTTCTTT,CASSLQGTNTEAFF
TRBD1,TRBV7-2,-,TRBJ2-3,TGCGCCAGCAGCCCCCGGACAGGGCGAGTCGCAGATACGCAGTATTTT,CASSPRTGRVADTQYF
-,TRBV6-1,few,TRBJ2-1,TGTGCCAGCACCCCCAGGAAGCTAGTGTCCAATGAGCAGTTCTTC,CASTPRKLVSNEQFF
TRBD2,TRBV7-8,-,TRBJ2-5,TGTGCCAGCAGCTTGGCCGGGAGGGCCAAGAAATTCGGAGAGACCCAGTACTTC,CASSLAGRAKKFGETQYF
TRBD1,TRBV5-6,-,TRBJ2-1,TGTGCCAGCAGCTTTGGACGAGGTAGGACAGGGGTCAATGAGCAGTTCTTC,CASSFGRGRTGVNEQFF
-,TRBV2,-,TRBJ2-7,TGTGCCAGCAGTGTTGGGAGGAGCTATAACGAGCAGTACTTC,CASSVGRSYNEQYF
TRBD1,TRBV7-2,once,TRBJ2-1,TGTGCCAGCAGCTCAAGACAGGGGGCCTACAATGAGCAGTTCTTC,CASSSRQGAYNEQFF
TRBD1,TRBV29-1,-,TRBJ1-2,TGCAGCGTAGAAAGGGACAGCCGCGACGGCTACACCTTC,CSVERDSRDGYTF
-,TRBV7-9,-,TRBJ2-6,TGTGCCAGCAGCTTAGGGGCCGGAGTACTCGCCTCTGGGGCCAACGTCCTGACTTTC,CASSLGAGVLASGANVLTF
TRBD2,TRBV10-3,few,TRBJ2-7,TGTGCCATCAGTGATGCGAAAGCGGGAGCGGACGAGCAGTACTTC,CAISDAKAGADEQYF
TRBD2,TRBV18,few,TRBJ2-5,TGTGCCAGCTCATCGACCGGGACTAGCGACCAAGAGACCCAGTACTTC,CASSSTGTSDQETQYF
-,TRBV4-3,many,TRBJ1-5,TGCGCCAGCAGCCAAGATTGGGCGCATAGCAATCAGCCCCAGCATTTT,CASSQDWAHSNQPQHF
-,TRBV28,-,TRBJ2-7,TGTGCCAGCAGCCTCCACAAAAATCCAAGCTACGAGCAGTACTTC,CASSLHKNPSYEQYF
TRBD2,TRBV7-2,-,TRBJ2-7,TGTGCCAGCGGGGGGACTAGTGGACCCTACGAGCAGTACTTC,CASGGTSGPYEQYF
-,TRBV21-1,-,TRBJ1-3,TGTGCCAGCAGCGGACGAAGGACAGGGACCAGTTCCTCTGGAAACACCATATATTTT,CASSGRRTGTSSSGNTIYF
-,TRBV5-1,-,TRBJ1-5,TGCGCCAGCAGTTGGGAGAGCAATCAGCCCCAGCATTTT,CASSWESNQPQHF
TRBD1,TRBV5-4,few,TRBJ1-5,TGTGCCAGCAGCACGGGGACAGGGGAAGATCAGCCCCAGCATTTT,CASSTGTGEDQPQHF
TRBD2,TRBV10-2,-,TRBJ2-1,TGCGCCAGCAAACCGGGACTAGCGGGAGAACATGAGCAGTTCTTC,CASKPGLAGEHEQFF